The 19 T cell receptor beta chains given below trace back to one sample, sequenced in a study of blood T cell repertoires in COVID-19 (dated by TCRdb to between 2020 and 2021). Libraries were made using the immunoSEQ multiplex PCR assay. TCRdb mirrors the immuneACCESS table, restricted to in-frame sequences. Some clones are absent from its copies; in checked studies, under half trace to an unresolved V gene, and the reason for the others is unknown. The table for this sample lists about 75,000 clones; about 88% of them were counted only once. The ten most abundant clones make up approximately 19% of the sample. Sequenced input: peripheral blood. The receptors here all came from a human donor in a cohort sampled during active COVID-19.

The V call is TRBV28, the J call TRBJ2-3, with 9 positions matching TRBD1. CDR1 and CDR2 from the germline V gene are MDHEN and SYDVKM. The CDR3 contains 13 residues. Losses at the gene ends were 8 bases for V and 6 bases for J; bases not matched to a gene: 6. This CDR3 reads CASQTGGRDTQYF. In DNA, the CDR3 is TGTGCCAGCCAAACAGGGGGCCGTGATACGCAGTATTTT.

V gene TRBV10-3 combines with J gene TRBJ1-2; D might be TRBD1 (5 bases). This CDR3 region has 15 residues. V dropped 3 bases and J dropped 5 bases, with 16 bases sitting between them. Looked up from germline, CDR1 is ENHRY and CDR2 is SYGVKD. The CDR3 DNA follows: TGTGCCATCAGTGACGGCGGTGACAGAATTTATGGCTACACCTTC. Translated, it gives CAISDGGDRIYGYTF.

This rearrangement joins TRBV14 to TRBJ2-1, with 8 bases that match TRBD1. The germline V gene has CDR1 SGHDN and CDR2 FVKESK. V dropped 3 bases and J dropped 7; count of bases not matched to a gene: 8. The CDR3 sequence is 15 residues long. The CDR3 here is CASSQTGAPRNEQFF. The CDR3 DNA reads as TGTGCCAGCAGCCAGACAGGGGCGCCTCGGAATGAGCAGTTCTTC. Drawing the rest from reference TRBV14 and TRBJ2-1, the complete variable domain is EAGVTQFPSHSVIEKGQTVTLRCDPISGHDNLYWYRRVMGKEIKFLLHFVKESKQDESGMPNNRFLAERTGGTYSTLKVQPAELEDSGVYFCASSQTGAPRNEQFFGPGTRLTVL.

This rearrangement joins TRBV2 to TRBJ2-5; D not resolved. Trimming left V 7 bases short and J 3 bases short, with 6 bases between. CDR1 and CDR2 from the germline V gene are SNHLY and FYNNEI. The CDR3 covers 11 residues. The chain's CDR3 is CASTLKETQYF. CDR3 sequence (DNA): TGTGCCAGCACCCTAAAAGAGACCCAGTACTTC.

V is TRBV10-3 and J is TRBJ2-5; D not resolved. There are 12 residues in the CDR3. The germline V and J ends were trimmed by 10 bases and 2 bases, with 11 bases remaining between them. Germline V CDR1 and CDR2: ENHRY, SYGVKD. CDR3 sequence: CATGLGQETQYF. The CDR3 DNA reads TGTGCCACAGGCCTGGGTCAAGAGACCCAGTACTTC.

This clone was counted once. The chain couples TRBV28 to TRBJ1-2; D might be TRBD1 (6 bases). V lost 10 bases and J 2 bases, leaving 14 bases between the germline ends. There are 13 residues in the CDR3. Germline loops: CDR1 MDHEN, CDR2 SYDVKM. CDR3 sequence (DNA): TGTGCCACCCTGACAGGACAAAACTATGGCTACACCTTC. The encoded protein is CATLTGQNYGYTF.

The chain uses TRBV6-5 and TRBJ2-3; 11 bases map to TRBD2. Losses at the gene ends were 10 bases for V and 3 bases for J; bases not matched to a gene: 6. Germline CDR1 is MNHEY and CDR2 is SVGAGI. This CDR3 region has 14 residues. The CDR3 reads CATTSGMRTDTQYF. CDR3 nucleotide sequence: TGTGCCACGACTAGCGGGATGAGGACAGATACGCAGTATTTT.

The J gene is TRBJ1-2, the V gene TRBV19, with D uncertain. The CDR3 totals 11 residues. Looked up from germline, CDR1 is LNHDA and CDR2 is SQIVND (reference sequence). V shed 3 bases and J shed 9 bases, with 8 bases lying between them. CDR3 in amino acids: CASSIGISYTF. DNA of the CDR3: TGTGCCAGTAGTATCGGGATTAGCTACACCTTC. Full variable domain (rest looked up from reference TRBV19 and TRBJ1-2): DGGITQSPKYLFRKEGQNVTLSCEQNLNHDAMYWYRQDPGQGLRLIYYSQIVNDFQKGDIAEGYSVSREKKESFPLTVTSAQKNPTAFYLCASSIGISYTFGSGTRLTVV.

CDR3 DNA: TGTGCCAGCAGAGCTACAGGGGGGCCCTCAGTGGCAGCTTTCTTT. This sequence encodes CASRATGGPSVAAFF. The chain carries TRBV27 and TRBJ1-1; TRBD1 agrees at 8 bases. Germline CDR1 reads MNHEY; CDR2 reads SMNVEV (reference sequence). The V and J ends lost 6 bases and 10 bases, in that order; junction bases with no gene match: 16. This CDR3 has 15 amino acids.

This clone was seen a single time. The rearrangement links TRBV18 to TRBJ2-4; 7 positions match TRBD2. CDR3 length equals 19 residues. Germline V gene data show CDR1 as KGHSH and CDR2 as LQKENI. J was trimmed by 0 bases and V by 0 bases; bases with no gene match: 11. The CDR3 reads CASSPPVSSGAGAKNIQYF. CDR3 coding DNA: TGTGCCAGCTCACCACCGGTCTCAAGCGGGGCGGGAGCCAAAAACATTCAGTACTTC. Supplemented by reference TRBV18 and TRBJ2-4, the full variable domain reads NAGVMQNPRHLVRRRGQEARLRCSPMKGHSHVYWYRQLPEEGLKFMVYLQKENIIDESGMPKERFSAEFPKEGPSILRIQQVVRGDSAAYFCASSPPVSSGAGAKNIQYFGAGTRLSVL.

CDR3 in amino acids: CASNPGGIQPQHF. The CDR3 DNA follows: TGTGCCAGTAATCCAGGAGGGATTCAGCCCCAGCATTTT. J is TRBJ1-5 and V is TRBV19; D unresolved. The germline V gene has CDR1 LNHDA and CDR2 SQIVND (reference sequence). Trimming pared 7 bases from V and 6 bases from J, leaving 13 bases between. CDR3 length: 13 amino acids.

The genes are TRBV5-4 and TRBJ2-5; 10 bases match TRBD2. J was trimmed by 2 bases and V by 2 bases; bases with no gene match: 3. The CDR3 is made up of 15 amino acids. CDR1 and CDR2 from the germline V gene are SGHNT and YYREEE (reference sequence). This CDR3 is CASSFSGGFQETQYF. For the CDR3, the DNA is TGTGCCAGCAGCTTTAGCGGGGGGTTTCAAGAGACCCAGTACTTC.

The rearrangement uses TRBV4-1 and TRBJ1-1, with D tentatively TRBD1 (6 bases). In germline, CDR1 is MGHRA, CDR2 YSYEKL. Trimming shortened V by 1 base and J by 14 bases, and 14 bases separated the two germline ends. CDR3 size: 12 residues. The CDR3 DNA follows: TGCGCCAGCAGCCAAGGTTCGCTAGGGGGATTCTTT. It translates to CASSQGSLGGFF.

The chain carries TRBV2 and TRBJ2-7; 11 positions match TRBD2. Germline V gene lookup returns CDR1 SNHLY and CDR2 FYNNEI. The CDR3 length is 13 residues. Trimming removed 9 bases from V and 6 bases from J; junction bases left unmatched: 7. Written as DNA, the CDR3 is TGTGCCAGTCTAGCGGGAGGACGTGGCGAGCAGTACTTC. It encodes CASLAGGRGEQYF. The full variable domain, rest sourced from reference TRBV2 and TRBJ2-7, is EPEVTQTPSHQVTQMGQEVILRCVPISNHLYFYWYRQILGQKVEFLVSFYNNEISEKSEIFDDQFSVERPDGSNFTLKIRSTKLEDSAMYFCASLAGGRGEQYFGPGTRLTVT.

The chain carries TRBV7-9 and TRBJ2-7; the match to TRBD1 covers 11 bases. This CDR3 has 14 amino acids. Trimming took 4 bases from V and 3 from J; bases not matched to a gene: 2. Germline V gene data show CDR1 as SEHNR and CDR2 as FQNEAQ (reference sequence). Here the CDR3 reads CASSSDRGHYEQYF. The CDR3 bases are TGTGCCAGCAGCTCGGACAGGGGGCACTACGAGCAGTACTTC.

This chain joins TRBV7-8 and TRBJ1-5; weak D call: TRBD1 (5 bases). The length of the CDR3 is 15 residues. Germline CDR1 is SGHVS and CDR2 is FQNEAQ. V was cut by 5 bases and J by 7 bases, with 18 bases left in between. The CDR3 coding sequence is TGTGCCAGCAGCCCCCGGGGGGGTAGAAGGCAGCCCCAGCATTTT. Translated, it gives CASSPRGGRRQPQHF.

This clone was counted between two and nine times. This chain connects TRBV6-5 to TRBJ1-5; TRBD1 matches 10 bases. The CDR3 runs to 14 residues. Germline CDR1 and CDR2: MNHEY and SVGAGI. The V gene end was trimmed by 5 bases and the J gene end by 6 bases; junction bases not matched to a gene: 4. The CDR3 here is CASSPGTGAQPQHF. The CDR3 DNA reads TGTGCCAGCAGTCCAGGGACAGGGGCTCAGCCCCAGCATTTT.

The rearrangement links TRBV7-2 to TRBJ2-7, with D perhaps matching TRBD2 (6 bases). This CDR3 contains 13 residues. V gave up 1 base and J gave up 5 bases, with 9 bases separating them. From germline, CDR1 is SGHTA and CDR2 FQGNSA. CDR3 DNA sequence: TGTGCCAGCAGCTTAGGAGGAGGGAACGAGCAGTACTTC. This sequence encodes CASSLGGGNEQYF.

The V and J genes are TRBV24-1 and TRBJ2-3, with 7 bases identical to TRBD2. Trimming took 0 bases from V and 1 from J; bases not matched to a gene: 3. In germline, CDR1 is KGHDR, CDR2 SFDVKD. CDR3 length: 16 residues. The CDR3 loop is CATSDLALAGTDTQYF. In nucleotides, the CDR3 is TGTGCCACCAGTGATTTGGCCCTAGCGGGCACAGATACGCAGTATTTT.